Below, one T cell receptor (beta chain) is given with its context. The antigen is unknown. Clones were read by immunoSEQ multiplex PCR, and TCRdb kept only the in-frame ones, dropping some. This sample has about 160,000 clones, with around nine tenths found just once. This specimen belongs to a study of T cell responses to AZD1222 COVID-19 vaccine. This CDR3 spans 15 amino acids. J gave up 8 bases and V 2 bases, and 9 bases lay outside the gene matches. Germline V lookup: CDR1 SGDLS, CDR2 YYNGEE. Points from the study as a whole: Possibly, clonal diversity was underestimated; donors were largely white British and included more females.

This material consisted of peripheral blood, taken on day 0 of AZD1222 vaccination. The sequence was collected from an adult in good health. The chain combines TRBV9 with TRBJ1-2, with 10 bases lining up with TRBD1. Written as DNA, the CDR3 is TGTGCCAGCAGCGTTGGGGACAGGGGTTATGTAGGCTACACCTTC. Amino acids: CASSVGDRGYVGYTF.